Listed here are 17 T cell receptor beta chains from one sample, sequenced in a study of T cell repertoires in cytomegalovirus infection. One entry per CDR3 protein results from TCRdb running MiXCR on the reads. The table records under 800,000 distinct CDR3 sequences, 24% of them present only once. Sequencing used CD8+ T cells from PBMCs. The source is a human donor in good health (CMV status not recorded). Some clones in this sample may be carry-over from other donors' samples.

V gene TRBV19 combines with J gene TRBJ2-1, with D maybe TRBD2 (7 bases). CDR1 and CDR2 from the germline V gene are LNHDA and SQIVND (reference sequence). The CDR3 loop spans 14 amino acids. V lost 5 bases to trimming and J lost 9 bases, with 17 bases between them. CDR3 amino acids: CASSLTTGGSEQFF. CDR3 in DNA: TGTGCCAGTAGTCTGACGACGGGGGGCAGTGAGCAGTTCTTC. Together with reference TRBV19 and TRBJ2-1, the CDR3 gives the full variable domain: DGGITQSPKYLFRKEGQNVTLSCEQNLNHDAMYWYRQDPGQGLRLIYYSQIVNDFQKGDIAEGYSVSREKKESFPLTVTSAQKNPTAFYLCASSLTTGGSEQFFGPGTRLTVL.

This sequence joins TRBV10-1 and TRBJ2-1, with 9 bases lining up with TRBD2. The trim removed 2 bases at V and 5 bases at J, leaving 4 bases unmatched. Per germline, CDR1 WNHNN and CDR2 SYGVQD (reference sequence). This CDR3 is built from 15 residues. CDR3 in DNA: TGCGCCAGCAGTGAGGTAGCGGGGGCCGACAATGAGCAGTTCTTC. This codes for CASSEVAGADNEQFF.

This clonotype was seen repeatedly, ten times or more. The rearrangement joins TRBV7-2 to TRBJ2-7; D not resolved. Trimming removed 1 base at V and 2 bases at J, with 9 bases between. Germline CDR1 is SGHTA and CDR2 is FQGNSA. This CDR3 is 14 amino acids long. This chain's CDR3 is CASSLVGNTYEQYV. The DNA for the CDR3 is TGTGCCAGCAGCTTAGTGGGCAACACCTACGAGCAGTACGTC.

The chain links TRBV7-9 to TRBJ2-5; D gene ambiguous. The germline gives CDR1 SEHNR, CDR2 FQNEAQ (reference sequence). The CDR3 sequence is 14 residues long. With 2 bases removed from V and 6 bases from J, the gap between germline ends came to 13 bases. The CDR3 protein is CASSLSERAQTQYF. The CDR3 nucleotides are TGTGCCAGCAGCTTATCGGAAAGGGCACAGACCCAGTACTTC.

The chain combines TRBV20-1 with TRBJ2-1, with 9 bases that match TRBD2. The germline gives CDR1 DFQATT, CDR2 SNEGSKA (reference sequence). This CDR3 comprises 15 residues. V was pared by 6 bases and J by 2 bases, with 8 bases of the junction left unmatched. CDR3 residues: CSASLIAGAYNEQFF. As DNA, the CDR3 is TGCAGTGCGTCCCTAATAGCGGGGGCCTACAATGAGCAGTTCTTC.

This clonotype has a handful of counts. The V call is TRBV7-8, the J call TRBJ2-2; no definite D call. Germline lookup yields CDR1 SGHVS and CDR2 FQNEAQ. The germline V and J ends were trimmed by 2 bases and 1 base, with 8 bases remaining between them. The CDR3 extends over 15 amino acids. The CDR3 here is CASSLLTKNTGELFF. In nucleotides, the CDR3 is TGTGCCAGCAGCTTACTGACAAAGAACACCGGGGAGCTGTTTTTT.

Regarding this clonotype: This may be a read error, as it is one base from a much larger clone. This CDR3 is CASSRLAEETQYF. CDR3 DNA sequence: TGTGCCAGCAGCAGACTAGCGGAAGAGACCCAGTACTTC. The chain links TRBV6-4 to TRBJ2-5; the match to TRBD2 covers 9 bases. Germline CDR1 is MRHNA and CDR2 is SNTAGT. J was trimmed by 3 bases and V by 6 bases; bases with no gene match: 2. This CDR3 has 13 residues.

With regard to this clonotype: This could be a read error, since a much larger clone is one nucleotide away. The chain links TRBV28 to TRBJ2-7; D tentatively fits TRBD1 or TRBD2 (5 bases each). Between the trimmed V and J ends, which lost 2 bases and 5 bases, there was a span of 7 bases. The CDR3 is made up of 12 amino acids. Germline CDR1 is MDHEN and CDR2 is SYDVKM. The DNA for the CDR3 is TGTGCCAGCAGTTTAGGGACCAACGAGCAGTACGTC. Its protein product is CASSLGTNEQYV.

As for this clonotype: One junction end disagrees with the germline gene, perhaps due to a read error. This sequence joins TRBV9 and TRBJ2-1; D is unclear. The CDR3 loop spans 13 amino acids. The germline CDR1 and CDR2 sequences are SGDLS and YYNGEE. Here the CDR3 DNA reads TGTGCCAGCAGCGTAGAAAACTACGATGAGCAGTTCTTC. This gives the protein CASSVENYDEQFF.

This clonotype was picked up a small number of times. This chain uses TRBV9 with TRBJ2-1, with D maybe TRBD2 (6 bases). The CDR3 extends over 15 amino acids. Germline CDR1 reads SGDLS; CDR2 reads YYNGEE. V was cut by 0 bases and J by 5 bases, with 12 bases left in between. CDR3 residues: CASSVGSGSHNEQFF. The CDR3 region has the DNA TGTGCCAGCAGCGTAGGTAGCGGTAGTCACAATGAGCAGTTCTTC.

This rearrangement joins TRBV23-1 to TRBJ1-2; no definite D call. TRBV23-1 is annotated as an ORF whose role is uncertain. The CDR3 runs 16 residues. V was shortened by 0 bases and J by 2 bases, with 13 bases between the two germline ends. CDR3 sequence (DNA): TGCGCCAGCAGTCAATCTAGAGTCCGAAGGAACTATGGCTACACCTTC. Its translation: CASSQSRVRRNYGYTF.

With respect to this clonotype: One base away lies a much larger clone, so this may be a sequencing read error. The chain uses TRBV7-2 and TRBJ1-5; the D is unclear. Germline CDR1 is SGHTA and CDR2 is FQGNSA. The CDR3 runs 12 residues. The CDR3 sequence: CVSTQGPWPQHF. The DNA for the CDR3 is TGTGTCAGCACCCAAGGCCCGTGGCCCCAGCATTTT. Supplemented by reference TRBV7-2 and TRBJ1-5, the full variable domain reads GAGVSQSPSNKVTEKGKDVELRCDPISGHTALYWYRQSLGQGLEFLIYFQGNSAPDKSGLPSDRFSAERTGGSVSTLTIQRTQQEDSAVYLCVSTQGPWPQHFGDGTRLSIL.

The chain joins TRBV7-9 to TRBJ1-6, with D perhaps matching TRBD1 (6 bases). V lost 0 bases to trimming and J lost 14 bases, with 8 bases between them. The length of the CDR3 is 12 residues. Per the germline V gene, CDR1 is SEHNR and CDR2 is FQNEAQ (reference sequence). CDR3 sequence reads: CASSLARDTLHF. CDR3 nucleotides: TGTGCCAGCAGCTTAGCCCGGGACACCCTCCACTTT. The whole variable domain, remainder taken from reference TRBV7-9 and TRBJ1-6, is DTGVSQNPRHKITKRGQNVTFRCDPISEHNRLYWYRQTLGQGPEFLTYFQNEAQLEKSRLLSDRFSAERPKGSFSTLEIQRTEQGDSAMYLCASSLARDTLHFGNGTRLTVT.

This clonotype was recorded a few times. This chain connects TRBV29-1 to TRBJ2-7; tentatively, D is TRBD2 (5 bases). The V gene lost 6 bases and the J gene lost 11 bases, with 11 bases spanning the gap. Per the germline V gene, CDR1 is SQVTM and CDR2 is ANQGSEA. This CDR3 contains 9 residues. CDR3 bases: TGCAGCGTGGAGGCCGTCAAGTACGTC. Protein: CSVEAVKYV.

On this clonotype: One base away lies a much larger clone, so this may be a sequencing read error. The chain uses TRBV7-2 and TRBJ2-3; D could derive from TRBD1 or TRBD2 (7 bases each). The germline gives CDR1 SGHTA, CDR2 FQGNSA. The CDR3 consists of 15 residues. The DNA of the CDR3 is TGTGCCAGCAGCTCACCCGACAGGGCGGGAGATGCGCAGTATTTT. The encoded protein is CASSSPDRAGDAQYF.

J is TRBJ1-5 and V is TRBV5-5, with D tentatively TRBD1 (5 bases). Trimming took off 0 bases at V and 6 bases at J, with 10 bases between the two ends. The CDR3 totals 14 residues. The germline V gene has CDR1 SGHKS and CDR2 YYEKEE (reference sequence). The CDR3 loop is CASSLGQGLQPQHF. The DNA of the CDR3 is TGTGCCAGCAGCTTGGGGCAGGGTCTTCAGCCCCAGCATTTT.

This clonotype appeared a few times. This chain links TRBV28 with TRBJ1-4; 9 nucleotides line up with TRBD1. The germline gives CDR1 MDHEN, CDR2 SYDVKM. The V and J ends lost 5 bases and 2 bases, in that order; junction bases with no gene match: 6. This CDR3 spans 16 amino acids. DNA for the CDR3: TGTGCCAGCAGTATCAACAGGGGGCGGACTAATGAAAAACTGTTTTTT. Translated, it gives CASSINRGRTNEKLFF. Full variable domain (missing parts from reference TRBV28 and TRBJ1-4): DVKVTQSSRYLVKRTGEKVFLECVQDMDHENMFWYRQDPGLGLRLIYFSYDVKMKEKGDIPEGYSVSREKKERFSLILESASTNQTSMYLCASSINRGRTNEKLFFGSGTQLSVL.